This passage covers 10 T cell receptor beta chains from one sample sequenced in a study of OX40 agonist ivuxolimab in advanced cancers. Produced via immunoSEQ multiplex PCR; TCRdb's table is partial and in-frame only. The profile shows about 100,000 clones, approximately 80% of them singletons. The sample in question was CD4+ or CD8+ T cells sorted from blood, obtained in a trial of the OX40 agonist ivuxolimab. The receptor set was obtained from an adult with an advanced solid tumor such as melanoma, head and neck, liver or kidney cancer.

This clone was picked up a small number of times. J is TRBJ2-2 and V is TRBV5-1; no reliable D call. Germline loops: CDR1 SGHRS, CDR2 YFSETQ. Trimming took 0 bases from V and 4 from J, leaving 4 bases between them. The CDR3 sequence is 13 residues long. The CDR3 loop is CASSLDPTGELFF. In nucleotides, the CDR3 is TGCGCCAGCAGCTTGGATCCCACCGGGGAGCTGTTTTTT.

CDR3 sequence reads: CASSIEARGSSGANVLTF. The CDR3 DNA sequence: TGTGCCAGCAGCATTGAGGCCAGGGGGAGCTCTGGGGCCAACGTCCTGACTTTC. The gene calls are TRBV7-8 and TRBJ2-6, with 7 bases fitting TRBD1. The germline V gene encodes CDR1 SGHVS and CDR2 FQNEAQ. The CDR3 has 18 amino acids. V shed 5 bases, J shed 0 bases, and the junction held 10 bases outside the gene matches.

V usage is TRBV6-6 and J usage is TRBJ2-7; D is possibly TRBD1 or TRBD2 (7 bases each). Trimming cost V 7 bases and J 4 bases, with 11 bases left between them. The CDR3 is made up of 12 amino acids. Germline CDR1 and CDR2: MNHNY and SVGAGI (reference sequence). Here the CDR3 reads CASTQGGYEQYF. The CDR3 bases are TGTGCCAGCACTCAGGGGGGGTACGAGCAGTACTTC.

This clone was detected only once. The gene calls are TRBV4-1 and TRBJ1-3; possibly TRBD1 for D (6 bases). CDR3 length equals 18 residues. V shed 2 bases and J shed 0 bases, with 17 bases lying between them. CDR1 MGHRA and CDR2 YSYEKL come from the germline V gene. This CDR3 reads CASSQRAGAPSSGNTIYF. Here the CDR3 DNA reads TGCGCCAGCAGCCAAAGGGCAGGGGCCCCCAGCTCTGGAAACACCATATATTTT.

The rearrangement uses TRBV5-6 and TRBJ1-1; 7 bases are a match to TRBD1. V lost 4 bases, J lost 0 bases, and 9 bases stayed unmatched. The CDR3 has 16 residues. Germline values: CDR1 SGHDT, CDR2 YYEEEE. CDR3 in amino acids: CASSRRDRQVNTEAFF. DNA of the CDR3: TGTGCCAGCAGCCGACGGGACAGACAGGTGAACACTGAAGCTTTCTTT.

The V gene is TRBV5-6, the J gene TRBJ2-1; weak D call: TRBD2 (6 bases). The V and J ends lost 2 bases and 1 base respectively, with 13 bases between them. The CDR3 has 16 residues. Germline-derived CDR1 and CDR2 are SGHDT and YYEEEE. The CDR3 coding sequence is TGTGCCAGCAGCTTAGACGCTGGAGGGTCCTACAATGAGCAGTTCTTC. Protein: CASSLDAGGSYNEQFF.

This clone was detected once. The J gene is TRBJ1-2, the V gene TRBV30; the D gene is possibly TRBD1 (6 bases). In germline, CDR1 is GTSNPN, CDR2 SVGIG (reference sequence). The CDR3 is 14 residues long. V shed 5 bases and J shed 2 bases, with 15 bases lying between them. CDR3 in DNA: TGTGCCTGGGGCGGGGGCACCACCAACTATGGCTACACCTTC. It specifies CAWGGGTTNYGYTF.

The chain is built from TRBV5-1 and TRBJ1-1, with D perhaps TRBD1 (5 bases). The CDR3 loop spans 12 amino acids. V was cut by 2 bases and J by 7 bases, with 9 bases left in between. Looked up from germline, CDR1 is SGHRS and CDR2 is YFSETQ. CDR3 DNA sequence: TGCGCCAGCAGCTTTCACGGGGGTGAAGCTTTCTTT. It codes for CASSFHGGEAFF.

Here the CDR3 DNA reads TGTGCCAGCAGCGGCGGTACAGCTAATAATTCACCCCTCCACTTT. Its translation: CASSGGTANNSPLHF. The J gene is TRBJ1-6, the V gene TRBV9, with D hard to call. Germline CDR1 is SGDLS and CDR2 is YYNGEE. The CDR3 covers 15 residues. V dropped 3 bases and J dropped 5 bases, with 12 bases sitting between them.

V and J are TRBV27 and TRBJ2-7, with 11 positions matching TRBD1. CDR1 is MNHEY and CDR2 is SMNVEV in the germline V gene (reference sequence). V lost 4 bases and J lost 5; bases outside the gene matches: 7. The CDR3 extends over 15 amino acids. CDR3 protein: CASSYLGQGADEQYF. In DNA, the CDR3 is TGTGCCAGCAGTTACCTCGGACAGGGGGCCGACGAGCAGTACTTC.